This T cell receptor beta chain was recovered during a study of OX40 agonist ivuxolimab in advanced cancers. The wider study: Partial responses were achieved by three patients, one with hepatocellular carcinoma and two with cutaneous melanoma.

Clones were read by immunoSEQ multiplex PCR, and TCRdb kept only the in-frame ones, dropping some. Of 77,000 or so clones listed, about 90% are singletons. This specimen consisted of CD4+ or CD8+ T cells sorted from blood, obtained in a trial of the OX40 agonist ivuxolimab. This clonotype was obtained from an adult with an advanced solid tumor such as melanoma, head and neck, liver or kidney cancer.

CDR3 residues: CASSYDGSSYNEQFF. CDR3 bases: TGTGCCAGCAGTTACGACGGGAGCTCCTACAATGAGCAGTTCTTC. The chain joins TRBV6-5 to TRBJ2-1; weak D call: TRBD2 (6 bases). CDR3 length: 15 residues. The V gene's germline CDR1 is MNHEY and CDR2 SVGAGI. The V end was cut by 2 bases, the J end by 0 bases, with 8 bases between.